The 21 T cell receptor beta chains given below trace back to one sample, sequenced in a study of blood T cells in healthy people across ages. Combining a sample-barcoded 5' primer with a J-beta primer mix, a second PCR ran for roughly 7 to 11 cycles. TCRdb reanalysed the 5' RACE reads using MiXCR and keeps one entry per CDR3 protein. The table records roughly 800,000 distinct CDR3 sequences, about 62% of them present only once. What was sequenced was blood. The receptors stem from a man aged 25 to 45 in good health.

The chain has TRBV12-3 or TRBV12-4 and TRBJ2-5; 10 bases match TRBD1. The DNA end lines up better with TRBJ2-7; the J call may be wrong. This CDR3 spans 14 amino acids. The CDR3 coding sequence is TGTGCCAGCAACAAAGGACAGGGGGTGGGCGAGCAGTACTTC. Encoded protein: CASNKGQGVGEQYF.

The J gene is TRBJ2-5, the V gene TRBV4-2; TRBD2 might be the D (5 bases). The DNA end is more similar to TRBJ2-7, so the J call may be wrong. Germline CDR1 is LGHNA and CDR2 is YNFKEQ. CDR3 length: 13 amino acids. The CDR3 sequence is CASSQDTSSEQYF. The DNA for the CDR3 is TGTGCCAGCAGCCAAGATACTAGTTCCGAGCAGTACTTC.

The CDR3 sequence is CSAREGTGINTEAFF. The CDR3 bases are TGCAGTGCTAGAGAGGGGACAGGGATTAACACTGAAGCTTTCTTT. This chain joins TRBV20-1 and TRBJ1-1; 9 bases line up with TRBD1. V lost 0 bases, J lost 2 bases, and 4 bases stayed unmatched. The length of the CDR3 is 15 residues. CDR1 is DFQATT and CDR2 is SNEGSKA in the germline V gene (reference sequence).

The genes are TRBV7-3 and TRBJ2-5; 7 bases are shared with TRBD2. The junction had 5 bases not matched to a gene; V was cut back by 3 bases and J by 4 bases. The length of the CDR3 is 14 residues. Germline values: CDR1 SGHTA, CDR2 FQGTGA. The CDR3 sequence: CASSFMGGVETQYF. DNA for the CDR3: TGTGCCAGCAGCTTCATGGGGGGGGTAGAGACCCAGTACTTC.

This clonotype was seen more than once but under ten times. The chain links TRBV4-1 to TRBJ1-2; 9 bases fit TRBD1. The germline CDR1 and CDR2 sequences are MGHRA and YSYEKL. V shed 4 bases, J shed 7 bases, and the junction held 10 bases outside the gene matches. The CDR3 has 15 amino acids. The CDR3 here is CASSLNGGQGTGYTF. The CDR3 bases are TGCGCCAGCAGCCTCAACGGGGGACAGGGTACTGGCTACACCTTC.

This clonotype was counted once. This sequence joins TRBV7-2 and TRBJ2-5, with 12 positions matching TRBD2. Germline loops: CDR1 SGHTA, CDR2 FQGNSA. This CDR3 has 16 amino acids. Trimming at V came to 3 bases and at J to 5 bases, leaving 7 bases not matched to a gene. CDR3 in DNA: TGTGCCAGCAGCTTGACTAGCGGGGGCACGGGGGAGACCCAGTACTTC. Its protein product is CASSLTSGGTGETQYF.

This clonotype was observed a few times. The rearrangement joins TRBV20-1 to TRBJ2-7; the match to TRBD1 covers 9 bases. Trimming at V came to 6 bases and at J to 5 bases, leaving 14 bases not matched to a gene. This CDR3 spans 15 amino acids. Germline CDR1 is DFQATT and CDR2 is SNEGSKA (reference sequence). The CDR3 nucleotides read TGCAGTGCCCGGAGGCCGGGACAGGGAAAAGACGAGCAGTACTTC. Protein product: CSARRPGQGKDEQYF.

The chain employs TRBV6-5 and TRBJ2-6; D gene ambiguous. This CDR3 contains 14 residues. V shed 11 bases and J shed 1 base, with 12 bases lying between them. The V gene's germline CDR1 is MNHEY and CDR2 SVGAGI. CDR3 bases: TGTGCCGGCACCCGGAGATCTGGGGCCAACGTCCTGACTTTC. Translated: CAGTRRSGANVLTF.

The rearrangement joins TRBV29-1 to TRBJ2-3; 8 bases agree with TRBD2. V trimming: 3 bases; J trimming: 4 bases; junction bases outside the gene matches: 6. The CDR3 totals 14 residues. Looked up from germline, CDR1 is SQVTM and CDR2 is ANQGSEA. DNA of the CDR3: TGCAGCGTTGAGGGCGGGACTAGGGCAGATACGCAGTATTTT. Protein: CSVEGGTRADTQYF.

This CDR3 reads CATSEWDTDTQYF. In nucleotides, the CDR3 is TGTGCCACCAGTGAGTGGGACACAGATACGCAGTATTTT. This chain links TRBV24-1 with TRBJ2-3; D remains ambiguous. V lost 4 bases to trimming and J lost 2 bases, with 6 bases between them. The CDR3 spans 13 residues. Looked up from germline, CDR1 is KGHDR and CDR2 is SFDVKD.

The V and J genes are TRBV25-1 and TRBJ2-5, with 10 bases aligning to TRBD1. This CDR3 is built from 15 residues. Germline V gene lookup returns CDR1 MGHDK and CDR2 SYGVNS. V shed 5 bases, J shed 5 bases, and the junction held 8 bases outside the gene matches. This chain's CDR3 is CASSHGGDRGETQYF. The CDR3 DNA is TGTGCCAGCAGTCACGGGGGGGACAGGGGCGAGACCCAGTACTTC.

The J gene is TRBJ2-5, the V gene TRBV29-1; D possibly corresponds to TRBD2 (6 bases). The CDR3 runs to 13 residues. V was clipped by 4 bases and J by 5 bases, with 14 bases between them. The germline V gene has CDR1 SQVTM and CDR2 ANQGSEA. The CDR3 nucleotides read TGCAGCGTTGGGGTGACGGGGGAGGAGACCCAGTACTTC. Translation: CSVGVTGEETQYF.

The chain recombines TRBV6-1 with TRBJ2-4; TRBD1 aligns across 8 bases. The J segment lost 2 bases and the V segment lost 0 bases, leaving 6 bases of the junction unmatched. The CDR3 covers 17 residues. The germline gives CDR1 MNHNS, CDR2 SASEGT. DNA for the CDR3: TGTGCCAGCAGTGAAGCTGGCAGGGGGCGAACCAAAAACATTCAGTACTTC. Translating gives CASSEAGRGRTKNIQYF.

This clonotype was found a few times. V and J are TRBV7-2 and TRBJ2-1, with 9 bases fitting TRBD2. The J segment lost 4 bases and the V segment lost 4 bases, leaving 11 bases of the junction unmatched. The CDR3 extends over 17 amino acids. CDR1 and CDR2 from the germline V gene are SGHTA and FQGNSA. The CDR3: CASSSLGAGGPYNEQFF. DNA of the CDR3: TGTGCCAGCAGCTCCCTGGGGGCGGGAGGGCCTTACAATGAGCAGTTCTTC.

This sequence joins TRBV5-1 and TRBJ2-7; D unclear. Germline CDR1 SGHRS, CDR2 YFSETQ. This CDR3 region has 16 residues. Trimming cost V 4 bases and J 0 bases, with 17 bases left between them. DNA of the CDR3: TGCGCCAGCAGCCCGGAACCGCCTCCGAGCTCCTACGAGCAGTACTTC. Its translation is CASSPEPPPSSYEQYF.

Written as DNA, the CDR3 is TGTGCCACCAGCAGAGTGGCTGGGGACAGGACCTACGAGCAGTACTTC. Protein product: CATSRVAGDRTYEQYF. This chain uses TRBV15 with TRBJ2-7, with 8 positions matching TRBD1. The CDR3 totals 16 residues. The junction had 7 bases not matched to a gene; V was cut back by 1 base and J by 2 bases. In germline, CDR1 is LNHNV, CDR2 YYDKDF (reference sequence).

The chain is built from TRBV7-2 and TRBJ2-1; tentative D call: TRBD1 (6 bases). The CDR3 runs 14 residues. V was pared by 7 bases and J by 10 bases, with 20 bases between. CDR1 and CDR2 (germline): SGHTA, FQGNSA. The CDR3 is CASTARTAWEEQFF. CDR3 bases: TGTGCCAGCACCGCTAGGACAGCTTGGGAGGAGCAGTTCTTC.

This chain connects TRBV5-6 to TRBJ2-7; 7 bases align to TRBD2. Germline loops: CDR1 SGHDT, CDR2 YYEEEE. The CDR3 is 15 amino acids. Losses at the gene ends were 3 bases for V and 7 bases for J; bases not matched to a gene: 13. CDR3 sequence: CASSWNLAASGEQYF. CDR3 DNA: TGTGCCAGCAGCTGGAACCTAGCGGCCTCCGGGGAGCAGTACTTC.

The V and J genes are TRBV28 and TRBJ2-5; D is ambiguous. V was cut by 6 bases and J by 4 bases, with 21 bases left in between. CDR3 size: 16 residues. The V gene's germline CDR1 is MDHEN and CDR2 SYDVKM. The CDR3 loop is CASRFETAPARETQYF. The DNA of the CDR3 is TGTGCCAGCAGATTCGAGACTGCTCCGGCCCGAGAGACCCAGTACTTC. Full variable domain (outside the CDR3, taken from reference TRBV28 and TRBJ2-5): DVKVTQSSRYLVKRTGEKVFLECVQDMDHENMFWYRQDPGLGLRLIYFSYDVKMKEKGDIPEGYSVSREKKERFSLILESASTNQTSMYLCASRFETAPARETQYFGPGTRLLVL.

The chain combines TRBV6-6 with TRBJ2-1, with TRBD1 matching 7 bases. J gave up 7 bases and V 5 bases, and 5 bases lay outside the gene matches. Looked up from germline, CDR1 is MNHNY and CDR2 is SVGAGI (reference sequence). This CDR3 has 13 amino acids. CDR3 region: CASSETGWNEQFF. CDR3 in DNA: TGTGCCAGCAGTGAGACAGGGTGGAATGAGCAGTTCTTC.

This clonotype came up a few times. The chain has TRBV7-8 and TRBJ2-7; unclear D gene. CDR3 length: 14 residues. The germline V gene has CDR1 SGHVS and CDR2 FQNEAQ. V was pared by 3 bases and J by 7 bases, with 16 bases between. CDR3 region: CASSFDNLYNEQYF. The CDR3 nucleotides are TGTGCCAGCAGCTTTGATAACCTCTACAATGAGCAGTACTTC.